This record looks at one T cell receptor (beta chain) sequence and its context. Its specificity is not known. This entry belongs to a study of blood T cells in healthy people across ages. Every donor contributed roughly 10 milliliters of peripheral blood by blood draw. The total RNA that was extracted per sample amounted to at least 5.5 micrograms. General observations from the study: Bulk PBMC profiling left naive and antigen-experienced comparisons inconclusive.

V gave up 3 bases and J gave up 2 bases, with 11 bases separating them. The CDR3 sequence is 15 residues long. The germline gives CDR1 SGDLS, CDR2 YYNGEE. Primed by a sample-barcoded 5' primer and a J-beta primer mix, a second PCR proceeded for 7 to 11 cycles. Each sample yielded at least 2.5 million CDR3-containing paired-end reads. MiXCR, run by TCRdb on the 5' RACE reads, gives a single entry per CDR3 protein. In the table there are about 630,000 distinct CDR3 sequences, over 20% of which are singletons. This sequence joins TRBV9 and TRBJ2-2, with TRBD1 as a possible D gene (6 bases). Sequencing was done on a sample of blood. The receptor's source is a man in his 70s in good health. The chain's CDR3 is CASSAPGHNTGELFF. In DNA, the CDR3 is TGTGCCAGCAGCGCCCCGGGACACAACACCGGGGAGCTGTTTTTT.